Given below is one TCR beta chain in context. Germline V gene sequence: CDR1 SGHRS, CDR2 YFSETQ. Trimming took off 2 bases at V and 4 bases at J, with 13 bases between the two ends. The CDR3 totals 15 residues. The sample belongs to a study of blood T cell repertoires in COVID-19. Study in general: The United States, Italy and Spain supplied acute and convalescent COVID-19 samples. Sources were T cells, B-cell-depleted T cells, or PBMCs; the material itself was cDNA or gDNA.

Study processing details: Estimated nucleated cell counts came from reference gene primer amplification. The table came from immunoSEQ multiplex PCR; TCRdb's copy has only in-frame clones and leaves some out. Clone size and V and J calls were adopted from that table, with D and trimming inferred from the DNA. The table shows 65,000 to 75,000 clones, with 86% occurring only once. The sequence derives from a middle-aged man with active COVID-19. V is TRBV5-1 and J is TRBJ1-5; weak D call: TRBD1 (6 bases). The source material was peripheral blood. For the CDR3, the DNA is TGCGCCAGCAGCTTCACAGGGAAGGCGAATCAGCCCCAGCATTTT. Amino acid sequence: CASSFTGKANQPQHF.